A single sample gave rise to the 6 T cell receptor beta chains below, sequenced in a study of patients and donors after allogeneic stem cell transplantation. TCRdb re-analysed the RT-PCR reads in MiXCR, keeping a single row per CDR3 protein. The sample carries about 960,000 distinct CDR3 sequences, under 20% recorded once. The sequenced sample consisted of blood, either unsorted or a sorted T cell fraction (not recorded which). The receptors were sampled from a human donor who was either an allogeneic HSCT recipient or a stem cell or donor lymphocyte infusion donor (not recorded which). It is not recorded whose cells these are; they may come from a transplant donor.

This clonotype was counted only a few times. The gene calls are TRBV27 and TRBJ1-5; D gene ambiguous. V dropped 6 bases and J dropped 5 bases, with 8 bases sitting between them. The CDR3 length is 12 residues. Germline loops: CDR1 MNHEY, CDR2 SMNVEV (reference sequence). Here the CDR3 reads CASRTGYQPQHF. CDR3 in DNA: TGTGCCAGCAGGACGGGATATCAGCCCCAGCATTTT.

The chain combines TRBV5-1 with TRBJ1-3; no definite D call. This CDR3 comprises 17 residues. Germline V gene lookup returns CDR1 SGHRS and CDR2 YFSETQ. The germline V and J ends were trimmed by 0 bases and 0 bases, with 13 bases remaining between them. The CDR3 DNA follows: TGCGCCAGCAGCTTGGGGCGGATCCATGACTCTGGAAACACCATATATTTT. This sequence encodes CASSLGRIHDSGNTIYF.

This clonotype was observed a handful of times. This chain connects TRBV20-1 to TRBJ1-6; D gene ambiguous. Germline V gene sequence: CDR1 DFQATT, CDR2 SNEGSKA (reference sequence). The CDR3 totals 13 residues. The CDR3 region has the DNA TGCAGCCCCACCGGACTAACAAGGTCACCCCTCCACTTT. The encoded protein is CSPTGLTRSPLHF.

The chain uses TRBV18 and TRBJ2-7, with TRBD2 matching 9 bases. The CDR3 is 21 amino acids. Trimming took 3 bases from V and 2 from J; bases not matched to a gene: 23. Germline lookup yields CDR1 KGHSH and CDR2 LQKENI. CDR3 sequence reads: CASSPSSYGGRANFGAYEQYF. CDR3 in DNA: TGTGCCAGCTCACCCTCGTCTTACGGCGGGAGGGCCAATTTTGGGGCCTACGAGCAGTACTTC. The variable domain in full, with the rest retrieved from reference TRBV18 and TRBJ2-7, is NAGVMQNPRHLVRRRGQEARLRCSPMKGHSHVYWYRQLPEEGLKFMVYLQKENIIDESGMPKERFSAEFPKEGPSILRIQQVVRGDSAAYFCASSPSSYGGRANFGAYEQYFGPGTRLTVT.

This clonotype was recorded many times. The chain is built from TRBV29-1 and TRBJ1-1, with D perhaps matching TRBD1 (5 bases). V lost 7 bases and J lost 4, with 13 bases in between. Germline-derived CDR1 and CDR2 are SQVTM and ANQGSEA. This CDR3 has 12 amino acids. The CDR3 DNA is TGCAGCGGTAAAGCGGGGCCCACTGAAGCTTTCTTT. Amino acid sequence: CSGKAGPTEAFF.

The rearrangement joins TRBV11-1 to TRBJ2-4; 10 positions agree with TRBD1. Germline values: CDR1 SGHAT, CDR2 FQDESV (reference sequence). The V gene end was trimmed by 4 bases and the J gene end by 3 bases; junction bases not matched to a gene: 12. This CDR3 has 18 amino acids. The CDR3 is CASSSSGTGVQGKNIQYF. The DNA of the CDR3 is TGTGCCAGCAGCTCCTCCGGGACAGGGGTCCAGGGCAAAAACATTCAGTACTTC.